One and the same sample provided the 13 T cell receptor beta chains below, sequenced in a study of blood T cell repertoires in COVID-19. Some clones are missing from TCRdb's copy, which holds only in-frame ones; the method was immunoSEQ multiplex PCR. The table records over 200,000 clones, around 90% of them present only once. Material: PBMCs or T cells enriched from blood (not recorded which). The receptor source for this set is a man aged 25 to 40 who had recovered from COVID-19.

This clone was seen many times. As DNA, the CDR3 is TGTGCCAGCAGTTACTCGGACACCTACGAGCAGTACTTC. This codes for CASSYSDTYEQYF. The chain couples TRBV6-2 or TRBV6-3 to TRBJ2-7; possibly TRBD1 for D (5 bases). V was pared by 0 bases and J by 2 bases, with 5 bases between. CDR1 MNHEY and CDR2 SVGEGT come from the germline V gene. CDR3 size: 13 residues.

This chain links TRBV5-5 with TRBJ2-3; D possibly corresponds to TRBD2 (6 bases). V was clipped by 1 base and J by 3 bases, with 12 bases between them. This CDR3 comprises 15 residues. The germline V gene encodes CDR1 SGHKS and CDR2 YYEKEE (reference sequence). CDR3 in amino acids: CASSLRGNPTDTQYF. The CDR3 DNA reads TGTGCCAGCAGCTTGCGGGGGAACCCAACAGATACGCAGTATTTT.

The chain links TRBV7-9 to TRBJ1-6; perhaps TRBD1 as D (5 bases). The CDR3 is 12 amino acids. Germline CDR1 SEHNR, CDR2 FQNEAQ (reference sequence). The ends were cut back, 1 base at V and 11 bases at J, with 6 bases in the middle. CDR3 amino acids: CASSLDRTPLHF. The CDR3 DNA reads as TGTGCCAGCAGCTTAGACAGGACACCCCTCCACTTT.

The table lists this clone with a few counts. The rearrangement joins TRBV29-1 to TRBJ2-1; 8 nucleotides align to TRBD2. Germline CDR1 reads SQVTM; CDR2 reads ANQGSEA. V was pared by 1 base and J by 4 bases, with 12 bases of the junction left unmatched. CDR3 size: 17 residues. CDR3 coding DNA: TGCAGCGTTGAAGGACCGGACCGGGAGGGCCATTACAATGAGCAGTTCTTC. Its translation is CSVEGPDREGHYNEQFF.

This chain connects TRBV6-5 to TRBJ2-5; 8 bases line up with TRBD1. Germline loops: CDR1 MNHEY, CDR2 SVGAGI. V lost 4 bases and J lost 4; bases outside the gene matches: 11. CDR3 length: 16 residues. DNA of the CDR3: TGTGCCAGCAGTTCCCTCGGCAGGGGGCGCGGAGAGACCCAGTACTTC. Translating gives CASSSLGRGRGETQYF.

The rearrangement links TRBV11-3 to TRBJ2-3; D call uncertain. V was shortened by 5 bases and J by 6 bases, with 9 bases between the two germline ends. Germline V gives CDR1 SGHNT, CDR2 YENEEA. There are 12 residues in the CDR3. Written as DNA, the CDR3 is TGTGCCAGCAGCCTCCCCCCGGATACGCAGTATTTT. It encodes CASSLPPDTQYF.

The chain recombines TRBV30 with TRBJ2-7; 7 positions agree with TRBD1. The CDR3 contains 12 residues. V lost 0 bases to trimming and J lost 9 bases; unmatched junction nucleotides: 5. Germline CDR1 is GTSNPN and CDR2 is SVGIG (reference sequence). CDR3 amino acids: CAWSVQGSWQYF. In nucleotides, the CDR3 is TGTGCCTGGAGTGTACAGGGGTCGTGGCAGTACTTC.

The chain uses TRBV2 and TRBJ2-2, with 7 nucleotides matching TRBD2. Germline values: CDR1 SNHLY, CDR2 FYNNEI. This CDR3 has 14 residues. The V and J ends lost 1 base and 4 bases, in that order; junction bases with no gene match: 0. CDR3: CASSEGGGTGELFF. The CDR3 region has the DNA TGTGCCAGCAGTGAAGGGGGGGGCACCGGGGAGCTGTTTTTT.

This chain links TRBV11-3 with TRBJ2-1, with D perhaps TRBD1 (5 bases). Germline values: CDR1 SGHNT, CDR2 YENEEA. The V end was cut by 2 bases, the J end by 6 bases, with 11 bases between. This CDR3 has 14 residues. The CDR3 DNA sequence: TGTGCCAGCAGCTTATCTTGGGGCCCCAATGAGCAGTTCTTC. Translated, it gives CASSLSWGPNEQFF. The variable domain in full, with the rest retrieved from reference TRBV11-3 and TRBJ2-1, is EAGVVQSPRYKIIEKKQPVAFWCNPISGHNTLYWYLQNLGQGPELLIRYENEEAVDDSQLPKDRFSAERLKGVDSTLKIQPAELGDSAVYLCASSLSWGPNEQFFGPGTRLTVL.

The rearrangement links TRBV9 to TRBJ2-7; D is perhaps TRBD1 (6 bases). Germline loops: CDR1 SGDLS, CDR2 YYNGEE. V was shortened by 0 bases and J by 4 bases, with 11 bases between the two germline ends. This CDR3 region has 14 residues. The CDR3 DNA is TGTGCCAGCAGCGTAGGGACAGAGGAATACGAGCAGTACTTC. It encodes CASSVGTEEYEQYF.

V usage is TRBV6-5 and J usage is TRBJ2-7; the match to TRBD2 covers 7 bases. CDR3 length equals 14 residues. CDR1 is MNHEY and CDR2 is SVGAGI in the germline V gene. V lost 7 bases and J lost 0; bases outside the gene matches: 6. DNA of the CDR3: TGTGCCAGCAAAATCGGACTAGGCTCCTACGAGCAGTACTTC. This sequence encodes CASKIGLGSYEQYF.

The rearrangement links TRBV24-1 to TRBJ2-7; 7 nucleotides line up with TRBD1. V lost 7 bases, J lost 1 base, and 12 bases stayed unmatched. Germline lookup yields CDR1 KGHDR and CDR2 SFDVKD. The CDR3 runs 16 residues. The CDR3 sequence: CATRDGPGTASYEQYF. The CDR3 DNA follows: TGTGCCACCAGAGACGGCCCCGGGACAGCTTCCTACGAGCAGTACTTC.

V gene TRBV28 combines with J gene TRBJ1-4; tentatively, D is TRBD1 (6 bases). Per the germline V gene, CDR1 is MDHEN and CDR2 is SYDVKM. The CDR3 covers 14 residues. V dropped 5 bases and J dropped 4 bases, with 11 bases sitting between them. The CDR3 coding sequence is TGTGCCAGCAGTGTGACAGGATTTAATGAAAAACTGTTTTTT. It translates to CASSVTGFNEKLFF.